Below are 23 T cell receptor beta chains sequenced from a single sample in a study of control samples from healthy donors and cancer patients. Assay: immunoSEQ multiplex PCR; the TCRdb copy retains only in-frame clones and omits some. The sample yields around 80,000 clones, 85% to 90% seen once. Sequencing was done on a sample of blood. The origin of the receptors is a man aged 45-60 years in good health.

The chain links TRBV7-8 to TRBJ2-7, with unresolved D. In germline, CDR1 is SGHVS, CDR2 FQNEAQ. CDR3 length equals 15 residues. Trimming stripped 3 bases from V and 7 bases from J, with 19 bases between. CDR3 sequence: CASSLGRQALGEQYF. Written as DNA, the CDR3 is TGTGCCAGCAGCTTGGGTCGCCAGGCCCTTGGAGAGCAGTACTTC. The complete variable domain, with remaining parts taken from reference TRBV7-8 and TRBJ2-7, reads GAGVSQSPRYKVAKRGQDVALRCDPISGHVSLFWYQQALGQGPEFLTYFQNEAQLDKSGLPSDRFFAERPEGSVSTLKIQRTQQEDSAVYLCASSLGRQALGEQYFGPGTRLTVT.

The V and J genes are TRBV5-1 and TRBJ1-2; D is undetermined. The CDR3 has 12 residues. V was trimmed by 0 bases and J by 6 bases, leaving 6 bases between them. Germline V CDR1 and CDR2: SGHRS, YFSETQ. CDR3: CASSLGGDGYTF. The CDR3, as DNA: TGCGCCAGCAGCTTGGGCGGAGATGGCTACACCTTC.

The chain has TRBV6-6 and TRBJ2-1; 12 positions agree with TRBD2. Looked up from germline, CDR1 is MNHNY and CDR2 is SVGAGI (reference sequence). V was pared by 2 bases and J by 7 bases, with 0 bases of the junction left unmatched. This CDR3 has 14 amino acids. CDR3 loop: CASSYGTSGNEQFF. CDR3 nucleotides: TGTGCCAGCAGTTACGGGACTAGCGGGAATGAGCAGTTCTTC.

The rearrangement joins TRBV19 to TRBJ1-6; tentatively, D is TRBD1 (5 bases). The CDR3 extends over 16 amino acids. Germline V gene data show CDR1 as LNHDA and CDR2 as SQIVND (reference sequence). V was pared by 4 bases and J by 3 bases, with 13 bases between. Written as DNA, the CDR3 is TGTGCCAGTAGTAGTCGGGGGAATGACTATAATTCACCCCTCCACTTT. This gives the protein CASSSRGNDYNSPLHF.

This clone occurred a few times. The J gene is TRBJ2-7, the V gene TRBV5-1, with D possibly being TRBD2 (6 bases). Looked up from germline, CDR1 is SGHRS and CDR2 is YFSETQ. V gave up 4 bases and J gave up 3 bases, with 11 bases separating them. The CDR3 spans 13 residues. The CDR3 protein is CASSREDGYEQYF. The CDR3 region has the DNA TGCGCCAGCAGCAGGGAGGACGGCTACGAGCAGTACTTC.

The rearrangement links TRBV18 to TRBJ2-3, with D perhaps TRBD2 (6 bases). The CDR3 length is 15 residues. Trimming stripped 1 base from V and 4 bases from J, with 12 bases between. Germline-derived CDR1 and CDR2 are KGHSH and LQKENI. CDR3 sequence (DNA): TGTGCCAGCTCACCACGGCACGGGGGTGCAGATACGCAGTATTTT. It encodes CASSPRHGGADTQYF.

This clone was observed a handful of times. This chain links TRBV7-9 with TRBJ1-2; 7 bases match TRBD1. CDR1 and CDR2 from the germline V gene are SEHNR and FQNEAQ (reference sequence). The CDR3 loop spans 15 amino acids. The V segment lost 1 base and the J segment 7 bases; nucleotides outside the gene matches: 9. The CDR3 loop is CASSLDQQGRGGYTF. Written as DNA, the CDR3 is TGTGCCAGCAGCTTAGACCAACAGGGGCGAGGTGGCTACACCTTC.

The V and J genes are TRBV4-1 and TRBJ1-2; D uncertain. V gave up 0 bases and J gave up 4 bases, with 12 bases separating them. CDR1 and CDR2 (germline): MGHRA, YSYEKL. CDR3 length equals 15 residues. The CDR3 loop is CASSQDNQAPYGYTF. The CDR3 DNA reads TGCGCCAGCAGCCAAGATAACCAAGCCCCCTATGGCTACACCTTC.

The chain combines TRBV21-1 with TRBJ1-6; the listed D gene, TRBD1, was not tested against the DNA. TRBV21-1 is shown as a pseudogene. The CDR3 length is 17 residues. CDR3 protein: CASSKVWPSSYNSPLHF. DNA of the CDR3: TGTGCCAGCAGCAAAGTTTGGCCCAGCTCCTATAATTCACCCCTCCACTTT.

As to this clone: Other DNA sequences from this sample encode an identical CDR3 as well. V usage is TRBV12-3 or TRBV12-4 and J usage is TRBJ1-2, with a tentative D call TRBD1 (6 bases). V dropped 3 bases and J dropped 8 bases, with 13 bases sitting between them. The CDR3 is 13 amino acids. The CDR3 bases are TGTGCCAGCAGTTTGGGGGCGGTAGGCGGCTACACCTTC. Amino acid sequence: CASSLGAVGGYTF.

A word on this clone: The sample carries other DNA sequences with the same CDR3. The rearrangement uses TRBV19 and TRBJ1-2; TRBD1 matches at 7 bases. The CDR3 totals 14 residues. V lost 5 bases and J lost 5; bases outside the gene matches: 8. Germline CDR1 reads LNHDA; CDR2 reads SQIVND (reference sequence). CDR3 bases: TGTGCCAGTAGTCTCCGACAGGGCGTGTATGGCTACACCTTC. It yields the protein CASSLRQGVYGYTF.

The V gene is TRBV11-3, the J gene TRBJ2-7, with D possibly being TRBD1 (6 bases). This CDR3 has 12 residues. V lost 5 bases to trimming and J lost 3 bases, with 8 bases between them. In germline, CDR1 is SGHNT, CDR2 YENEEA. For the CDR3, the DNA is TGTGCCAGCAGCACACAGGGCTACGAGCAGTACTTC. This sequence encodes CASSTQGYEQYF.

The chain employs TRBV19 and TRBJ2-6; tentative D call: TRBD2 (5 bases). V gave up 4 bases and J gave up 1 base, with 11 bases separating them. This CDR3 is built from 16 residues. Germline CDR1 is LNHDA and CDR2 is SQIVND (reference sequence). The CDR3 DNA follows: TGTGCCAGTAGTAAAGAGGGCGCTTCTGGGGCCAACGTCCTGACTTTC. Its protein product is CASSKEGASGANVLTF.

The chain uses TRBV7-2 and TRBJ2-2, with 7 bases lining up with TRBD2. The CDR3 extends over 17 amino acids. Germline V gene sequence: CDR1 SGHTA, CDR2 FQGNSA. The trim removed 1 base at V and 0 bases at J, leaving 5 bases unmatched. The CDR3 region is CASSLGPSGANTGELFF. CDR3 nucleotides: TGTGCCAGCAGCTTAGGTCCCAGCGGGGCGAACACCGGGGAGCTGTTTTTT.

The CDR3 coding sequence is TGTGCCAGCAGTTCAGAAGGACCCTCTGGCCACCCCCAGCATTTT. Amino acid sequence: CASSSEGPSGHPQHF. The genes are TRBV6-5 and TRBJ1-5; D unclear. There are 15 residues in the CDR3. CDR1 and CDR2 (germline): MNHEY, SVGAGI. The V end was cut by 4 bases, the J end by 10 bases, with 20 bases between.

The chain employs TRBV25-1 and TRBJ1-6; the match to TRBD1 covers 10 bases. Per germline, CDR1 MGHDK and CDR2 SYGVNS. Unmatched junction bases numbered 12, after V lost 3 bases and J lost 10 bases. The CDR3 covers 17 residues. As DNA, the CDR3 is TGTGCCAGCAGTGATTCCTCTCGGGGACAGGGGTGGTCACCCCTCCACTTT. Translating gives CASSDSSRGQGWSPLHF.

V is TRBV30 and J is TRBJ2-7; 8 bases are shared with TRBD1. After removal of 2 bases from V and 2 bases from J, the junction contained 5 bases not matched to a gene. Germline V CDR1 and CDR2: GTSNPN, SVGIG (reference sequence). CDR3 size: 14 residues. The CDR3 sequence: CAWSPGTGTYEQYF. The CDR3 DNA is TGTGCCTGGAGTCCCGGGACAGGCACCTACGAGCAGTACTTC.

The V call is TRBV7-9, the J call TRBJ2-7; 7 positions agree with TRBD2. With 5 bases clipped from V and 2 bases from J, the junction kept 12 bases outside the gene matches. CDR3 size: 16 residues. Germline V CDR1 and CDR2: SEHNR, FQNEAQ (reference sequence). This CDR3 is CASSRTGRGSTYEQYF. DNA of the CDR3: TGTGCCAGCAGCCGAACGGGGAGGGGCAGCACCTACGAGCAGTACTTC. The whole variable domain, remainder taken from reference TRBV7-9 and TRBJ2-7, is DTGVSQNPRHKITKRGQNVTFRCDPISEHNRLYWYRQTLGQGPEFLTYFQNEAQLEKSRLLSDRFSAERPKGSFSTLEIQRTEQGDSAMYLCASSRTGRGSTYEQYFGPGTRLTVT.

In DNA form, the CDR3 reads TGCGCCAGCAGCTACCGGGACACTAATTCACCCCTCCACTTT. Translated: CASSYRDTNSPLHF. The chain recombines TRBV5-1 with TRBJ1-6, with D perhaps TRBD1 (6 bases). There are 14 residues in the CDR3. Deletions cut 3 bases from V and 6 bases from J, with 10 bases between. Per the germline V gene, CDR1 is SGHRS and CDR2 is YFSETQ.

J is TRBJ2-2 and V is TRBV15; D gene unclear. The CDR3 is 14 amino acids. Per the germline V gene, CDR1 is LNHNV and CDR2 is YYDKDF (reference sequence). Trimming removed 0 bases at V and 2 bases at J, with 4 bases between. CDR3: CATSRDKNTGELFF. DNA for the CDR3: TGTGCCACCAGCAGAGATAAAAACACCGGGGAGCTGTTTTTT.

The chain joins TRBV27 to TRBJ2-7, with TRBD1 identical over 7 bases. The V and J ends lost 6 bases and 1 base, in that order; junction bases with no gene match: 9. Germline V gene lookup returns CDR1 MNHEY and CDR2 SMNVEV (reference sequence). This CDR3 region has 15 residues. CDR3 sequence reads: CASRPSGQTSYEQYF. In DNA, the CDR3 is TGTGCCAGCAGACCCTCGGGACAGACTTCCTACGAGCAGTACTTC.

This clone was counted between two and nine times. This rearrangement joins TRBV11-2 to TRBJ2-3; possibly TRBD2 for D (5 bases). Per the germline V gene, CDR1 is SGHAT and CDR2 is FQNNGV. The V and J ends lost 8 bases and 7 bases respectively, with 13 bases between them. The CDR3 length is 12 residues. In DNA form, the CDR3 reads TGTGCCAGCTCCCCCTTAGCGTATACGCAGTATTTT. It specifies CASSPLAYTQYF. The full variable domain, in which reference TRBV11-2 and TRBJ2-3 provide the parts outside the CDR3, is EAGVAQSPRYKIIEKRQSVAFWCNPISGHATLYWYQQILGQGPKLLIQFQNNGVVDDSQLPKDRFSAERLKGVDSTLKIQPAKLEDSAVYLCASSPLAYTQYFGPGTRLTVL.

This CDR3 reads CAWSVAGGIYNEQFF. Written as DNA, the CDR3 is TGTGCCTGGAGTGTAGCAGGGGGCATTTACAATGAGCAGTTCTTC. The rearrangement links TRBV30 to TRBJ2-1; 8 nucleotides line up with TRBD1. From germline, CDR1 is GTSNPN and CDR2 SVGIG (reference sequence). After removal of 0 bases from V and 4 bases from J, the junction contained 5 bases not matched to a gene. The CDR3 runs to 15 residues.